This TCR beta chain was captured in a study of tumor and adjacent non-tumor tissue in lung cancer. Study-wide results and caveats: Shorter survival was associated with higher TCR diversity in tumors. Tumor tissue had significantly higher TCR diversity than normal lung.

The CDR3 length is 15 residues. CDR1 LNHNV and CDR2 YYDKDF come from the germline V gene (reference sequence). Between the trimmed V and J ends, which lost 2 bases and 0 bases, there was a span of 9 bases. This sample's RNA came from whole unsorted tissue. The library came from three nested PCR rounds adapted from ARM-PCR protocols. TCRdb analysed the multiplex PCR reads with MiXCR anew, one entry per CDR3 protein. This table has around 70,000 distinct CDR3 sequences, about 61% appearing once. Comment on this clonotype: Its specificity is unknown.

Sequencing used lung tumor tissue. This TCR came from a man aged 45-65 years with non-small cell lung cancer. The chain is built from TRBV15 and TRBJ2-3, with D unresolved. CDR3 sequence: CATSRSWVSTDTQYF. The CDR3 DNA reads TGTGCCACCAGCAGATCTTGGGTTAGCACAGATACGCAGTATTTT. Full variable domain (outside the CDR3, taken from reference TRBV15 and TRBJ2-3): DAMVIQNPRYQVTQFGKPVTLSCSQTLNHNVMYWYQQKSSQAPKLLFHYYDKDFNNEADTPDNFQSRRPNTSFCFLDIRSPGLGDTAMYLCATSRSWVSTDTQYFGPGTRLTVL.